These 31 T cell receptor beta chains share one sample of origin, sequenced in a study of T cell responses to AZD1222 COVID-19 vaccine. Repertoires were generated with immunoSEQ multiplex PCR, while TCRdb's copy carries only in-frame clones and drops some. Of some 94,000 clones listed, roughly 90% are singletons. Sequencing used peripheral blood, obtained 28 days after the second AZD1222 dose. These TCRs come from an adult who received the AZD1222 COVID-19 vaccine.

The chain couples TRBV5-8 to TRBJ2-5; no reliable D call. Germline V CDR1 and CDR2: SGHTS, YDEGEE. Trimming removed 7 bases from V and 3 bases from J, with 4 bases in between. The CDR3 length is 10 residues. The CDR3, as DNA: TGTGCCAGCCGGGAAGAGACCCAGTACTTC. Amino acid sequence: CASREETQYF.

The chain recombines TRBV4-2 with TRBJ2-7; TRBD1 matches at 7 bases. CDR1 LGHNA and CDR2 YNFKEQ come from the germline V gene. J gave up 5 bases and V 3 bases, and 4 bases lay outside the gene matches. This CDR3 region has 13 residues. CDR3 sequence (DNA): TGTGCCAGCAGCCATGGGACAGTCCACGAGCAGTACTTC. Translating it yields CASSHGTVHEQYF.

This clone has more than one count but fewer than ten. The chain carries TRBV9 and TRBJ2-5; D unresolved. Trimming took off 0 bases at V and 5 bases at J, with 11 bases between the two ends. The CDR3 runs 14 residues. The germline gives CDR1 SGDLS, CDR2 YYNGEE. In nucleotides, the CDR3 is TGTGCCAGCAGCGTAGGGTCGAGAATGGAGACCCAGTACTTC. Its protein product is CASSVGSRMETQYF.

The rearrangement links TRBV6-5 to TRBJ2-7; 7 bases are a match to TRBD2. V lost 0 bases to trimming and J lost 9 bases; unmatched junction nucleotides: 5. Germline V gene sequence: CDR1 MNHEY, CDR2 SVGAGI. This CDR3 is built from 13 residues. CDR3 DNA sequence: TGTGCCAGCAGTTACTCGGGAGGGAAGTGGCAGTACTTC. Protein: CASSYSGGKWQYF.

J is TRBJ1-4 and V is TRBV28, with D uncertain. The CDR3 sequence is 11 residues long. The V and J ends lost 2 bases and 7 bases respectively, with 2 bases between them. Looked up from germline, CDR1 is MDHEN and CDR2 is SYDVKM. The CDR3 DNA sequence: TGTGCCAGCAGTTTACGTGAAAAACTGTTTTTT. The encoded protein is CASSLREKLFF.

The J gene is TRBJ1-5, the V gene TRBV4-3; no reliable D call. The CDR3 spans 13 residues. Germline CDR1 is LGHNA and CDR2 is YSLEER. V lost 0 bases, J lost 3 bases, and 3 bases lay in between. This CDR3 reads CASSQDYNQPQHF. The CDR3 DNA reads TGCGCCAGCAGCCAAGATTACAATCAGCCCCAGCATTTT.

This sequence joins TRBV5-1 and TRBJ2-2; the match to TRBD1 covers 12 bases. This CDR3 has 18 residues. Trimming cost V 4 bases and J 4 bases; bases outside gene matches: 11. Germline lookup yields CDR1 SGHRS and CDR2 YFSETQ. Here the CDR3 reads CASSRSPGQGALTGELFF. In DNA, the CDR3 is TGCGCCAGCAGCAGAAGCCCGGGACAGGGGGCCCTCACCGGGGAGCTGTTTTTT.

The chain recombines TRBV11-2 with TRBJ1-1; unclear D gene. The CDR3 contains 13 residues. V lost 1 base and J lost 6, with 9 bases in between. Germline V CDR1 and CDR2: SGHAT, FQNNGV. This CDR3 reads CASSLGALSEAFF. The CDR3 DNA sequence: TGTGCCAGCAGCTTAGGGGCCCTTTCTGAAGCTTTCTTT. Full variable domain (outside the CDR3, taken from reference TRBV11-2 and TRBJ1-1): EAGVAQSPRYKIIEKRQSVAFWCNPISGHATLYWYQQILGQGPKLLIQFQNNGVVDDSQLPKDRFSAERLKGVDSTLKIQPAKLEDSAVYLCASSLGALSEAFFGQGTRLTVV.

This chain connects TRBV5-4 to TRBJ1-1, with a tentative D call TRBD1 (5 bases). This CDR3 contains 14 residues. V shed 0 bases and J shed 0 bases, with 6 bases lying between them. Germline V gene sequence: CDR1 SGHNT, CDR2 YYREEE (reference sequence). CDR3 bases: TGTGCCAGCAGCTTGGCAGGGATGAACACTGAAGCTTTCTTT. This sequence encodes CASSLAGMNTEAFF.

The rearrangement links TRBV27 to TRBJ2-3, with D perhaps TRBD1 or TRBD2 (5 bases each). CDR1 is MNHEY, CDR2 SMNVEV, per germline (reference sequence). The CDR3 runs 18 residues. V dropped 5 bases and J dropped 0 bases, with 21 bases sitting between them. In DNA, the CDR3 is TGTGCCAGCAGTCCCCGCAGGTGGGGGACCCCGAGCACAGATACGCAGTATTTT. Protein: CASSPRRWGTPSTDTQYF.

The V and J genes are TRBV3-1 (or the pseudogene TRBV3-2) and TRBJ1-6, with TRBD1 matching 9 bases. The CDR3 has 15 amino acids. The V segment lost 1 base and the J segment 7 bases; nucleotides outside the gene matches: 2. Germline V gene data show CDR1 as LGHDT and CDR2 as YNNKEL (reference sequence). The CDR3 DNA is TGTGCCAGCAGCCAAGCGACAGGGGGGAATTCACCCCTCCACTTT. Protein sequence: CASSQATGGNSPLHF.

The chain joins TRBV6-5 to TRBJ2-1; a possible D gene is TRBD1 (6 bases). Germline V lookup: CDR1 MNHEY, CDR2 SVGAGI. The CDR3 is 12 residues long. Between the trimmed V and J ends, which lost 6 bases and 7 bases, there was a span of 10 bases. The CDR3, as DNA: TGTGCCAGCAGGGGGGCCGGGAATGAGCAGTTCTTC. Protein product: CASRGAGNEQFF.

The chain employs TRBV6-6 and TRBJ1-3, with D perhaps matching TRBD1 (6 bases). Germline-derived CDR1 and CDR2 are MNHNY and SVGAGI (reference sequence). Trimming left V 5 bases short and J 0 bases short, with 11 bases between. The CDR3 is made up of 15 amino acids. CDR3 sequence: CASSQGPDSGNTIYF. CDR3 sequence (DNA): TGTGCCAGCAGTCAGGGGCCAGACTCTGGAAACACCATATATTTT.

The chain carries TRBV12-3 or TRBV12-4 and TRBJ2-7; D not resolved. Trimming shortened V by 3 bases and J by 3 bases, and 6 bases separated the two germline ends. The CDR3 runs to 12 residues. CDR3 in DNA: TGTGCCAGCAGTTTTTGGAGCTACGAGCAGTACTTC. It translates to CASSFWSYEQYF.

The chain employs TRBV6-5 and TRBJ1-2, with D possibly TRBD1 on 6 matching bases. CDR1 and CDR2 (germline): MNHEY, SVGAGI. V was shortened by 0 bases and J by 4 bases, with 12 bases between the two germline ends. The CDR3 has 15 amino acids. The CDR3 loop reads CASSYSKGGFYGYTF. CDR3 nucleotides: TGTGCCAGCAGTTACTCGAAGGGGGGGTTCTATGGCTACACCTTC.

The rearrangement joins TRBV5-6 to TRBJ2-6; D is perhaps TRBD2 (7 bases). Germline CDR1 and CDR2: SGHDT and YYEEEE. The ends were cut back, 4 bases at V and 0 bases at J, with 14 bases in the middle. The CDR3 has 17 amino acids. The CDR3 here is CASSVDRTSSGANVLTF. The CDR3 region has the DNA TGTGCCAGCAGCGTTGACAGGACTAGCTCTGGGGCCAACGTCCTGACTTTC. The full variable domain, completed using reference TRBV5-6 and TRBJ2-6, is DAGVTQSPTHLIKTRGQQVTLRCSPKSGHDTVSWYQQALGQGPQFIFQYYEEEERQRGNFPDRFSGHQFPNYSSELNVNALLLGDSALYLCASSVDRTSSGANVLTFGAGSRLTVL.

This chain links TRBV10-3 with TRBJ2-5, with D possibly TRBD1 on 5 matching bases. There are 15 residues in the CDR3. Germline lookup yields CDR1 ENHRY and CDR2 SYGVKD. V gave up 3 bases and J gave up 4 bases, with 15 bases separating them. Here the CDR3 reads CAISEPVGLGETQYF. CDR3 bases: TGTGCCATCAGTGAACCTGTGGGGCTCGGAGAGACCCAGTACTTC.

The genes are TRBV6-1 and TRBJ1-5, with D perhaps TRBD1 (5 bases). Germline assignment: CDR1 MNHNS and CDR2 SASEGT. Trimming left V 1 base short and J 6 bases short, with 13 bases between. The CDR3 spans 15 residues. CDR3 sequence (DNA): TGTGCCAGCAGTGAAGAGGACACCTGGGGTCAGCCCCAGCATTTT. The encoded protein is CASSEEDTWGQPQHF.

This clone was detected a few times. The genes are TRBV7-2 and TRBJ2-2; possible D gene TRBD2, 5 bases. The V end lost 0 bases, the J end lost 5 bases, and 10 bases lay between the germline ends. This CDR3 region has 15 residues. Germline assignment: CDR1 SGHTA and CDR2 FQGNSA. CDR3 residues: CASSLASAITGELFF. For the CDR3, the DNA is TGTGCCAGCAGCTTAGCTAGCGCTATTACCGGGGAGCTGTTTTTT.

This clone has just one count. The chain is built from TRBV28 and TRBJ1-6; D is perhaps TRBD1 (5 bases). Trimming stripped 3 bases from V and 1 base from J, with 16 bases between. CDR3 length equals 18 residues. Germline-derived CDR1 and CDR2 are MDHEN and SYDVKM. For the CDR3, the DNA is TGTGCCAGCAGTTTGCGGCAGGGAGGAGGGTCCTATAATTCACCCCTCCACTTT. It encodes CASSLRQGGGSYNSPLHF.

This chain uses TRBV19 with TRBJ2-1; D is ambiguous. V lost 3 bases and J 6 bases, leaving 6 bases between the germline ends. Germline CDR1 and CDR2: LNHDA and SQIVND (reference sequence). The CDR3 spans 12 residues. The CDR3 DNA is TGTGCCAGTAGTATTGGCCTCAATGAGCAGTTCTTC. Encoded protein: CASSIGLNEQFF.

The chain couples TRBV6-5 to TRBJ1-5, with unresolved D. Germline assignment: CDR1 MNHEY and CDR2 SVGAGI. V lost 6 bases, J lost 3 bases, and 15 bases lay in between. The CDR3 is made up of 15 amino acids. CDR3 bases: TGTGCCAGCAGAGAGATGAGGGCGGCCAATCAGCCCCAGCATTTT. Residues: CASREMRAANQPQHF.

The rearrangement joins TRBV6-1 to TRBJ2-2; 8 bases are shared with TRBD1. This CDR3 has 20 amino acids. CDR1 and CDR2 from the germline V gene are MNHNS and SASEGT. V shed 2 bases and J 5 bases; nucleotides not matched to a gene: 19. The CDR3 sequence is CASSETRVLVGTGTTGELFF. As DNA, the CDR3 is TGTGCCAGCAGTGAAACCCGCGTATTAGTAGGGACAGGAACGACCGGGGAGCTGTTTTTT.

The chain recombines TRBV13 with TRBJ2-5; TRBD2 agrees at 11 bases. V shed 4 bases and J 2 bases; nucleotides not matched to a gene: 3. The germline CDR1 and CDR2 sequences are PRHDT and FYEKMQ (reference sequence). The CDR3 length is 15 residues. The DNA of the CDR3 is TGTGCCAGCAGCTACGCTAGCGGGGGGCAAGAGACCCAGTACTTC. Translating gives CASSYASGGQETQYF.

V usage is TRBV4-3 and J usage is TRBJ2-1, with 8 bases fitting TRBD1. The CDR3 is made up of 17 amino acids. With V trimmed by 0 bases and J by 4 bases, 8 bases remained unmatched. Germline assignment: CDR1 LGHNA and CDR2 YSLEER. The CDR3 region has the DNA TGCGCCAGCAGCCAAGAGACAGGGGCAGTCAAATACAATGAGCAGTTCTTC. This encodes CASSQETGAVKYNEQFF.

The chain carries TRBV28 and TRBJ1-5; D is possibly TRBD1 (5 bases). V was cut by 7 bases and J by 7 bases, with 17 bases left in between. This CDR3 region has 14 residues. The germline CDR1 and CDR2 sequences are MDHEN and SYDVKM. DNA for the CDR3: TGTGCCAGCACCATCTTGGGGGTTAGCCAGCCCCAGCATTTT. It translates to CASTILGVSQPQHF.

A single count supports this clone. The V and J genes are TRBV7-9 and TRBJ1-5; 8 bases line up with TRBD1. Trimming at V came to 6 bases and at J to 4 bases, leaving 2 bases not matched to a gene. The CDR3 runs 13 residues. From germline, CDR1 is SEHNR and CDR2 FQNEAQ (reference sequence). The DNA for the CDR3 is TGTGCCAGCAGTAGACAGGGGAATCAGCCCCAGCATTTT. Encoded protein: CASSRQGNQPQHF.

The CDR3 DNA reads as TGTGCCAGCAGTGAAAGGGGCGGAAGCTCCTACGAGCAGTACGTC. This sequence encodes CASSERGGSSYEQYV. The rearrangement joins TRBV6-1 to TRBJ2-7, with D perhaps matching TRBD1 (5 bases). There are 15 residues in the CDR3. With 2 bases removed from V and 0 bases from J, the gap between germline ends came to 11 bases. Germline CDR1 is MNHNS and CDR2 is SASEGT.

The chain links TRBV9 to TRBJ1-6; D gene unclear. The germline V and J ends were trimmed by 2 bases and 10 bases, with 10 bases remaining between them. The CDR3 has 13 amino acids. Germline V lookup: CDR1 SGDLS, CDR2 YYNGEE. The CDR3 is CASSVAGRSPLHF. DNA of the CDR3: TGTGCCAGCAGCGTGGCAGGCAGGTCACCCCTCCACTTT. Together with reference TRBV9 and TRBJ1-6, the CDR3 gives the full variable domain: DSGVTQTPKHLITATGQRVTLRCSPRSGDLSVYWYQQSLDQGLQFLIQYYNGEERAKGNILERFSAQQFPDLHSELNLSSLELGDSALYFCASSVAGRSPLHFGNGTRLTVT.

This clone was seen once. This chain's CDR3 is CASSLVGRGPHYNEQFF. The CDR3 bases are TGTGCCAGCAGCTTGGTCGGCCGTGGGCCCCACTACAATGAGCAGTTCTTC. The chain combines TRBV5-4 with TRBJ2-1; D not certain. Germline assignment: CDR1 SGHNT and CDR2 YYREEE (reference sequence). Between the trimmed V and J ends, which lost 0 bases and 3 bases, there was a span of 16 bases. The CDR3 contains 17 residues.

V gene TRBV7-3 combines with J gene TRBJ2-6, with a weak D call TRBD1 (5 bases). Germline CDR1 SGHTA, CDR2 FQGTGA. This CDR3 region has 15 residues. Trimming removed 4 bases from V and 2 bases from J, with 9 bases in between. CDR3 protein: CASSSQGPGANVLTF. The CDR3 DNA sequence: TGTGCCAGCAGCTCGCAGGGCCCTGGGGCCAACGTCCTGACTTTC.